This TCR beta chain was identified in a study of shared clonotypes between healthy human individuals. Germline assignment: CDR1 LNHDA and CDR2 SQIVND (reference sequence). V shed 5 bases and J 3 bases; nucleotides not matched to a gene: 6. This CDR3 has 14 residues. The table came from immunoSEQ multiplex PCR; TCRdb's copy has only in-frame clones and leaves some out. Of about 2.4 million clones listed, roughly 93% were seen once; the top ten hold 0.36%. With respect to this clone: Its target is unknown.

Study-level findings and limits: Large depth notwithstanding, sorted-subset sequencing proved incomplete by rarefaction.

The sequenced sample was naive CD4+ T cells from PBMCs. The sample's subset: CD45RA+ positively selected. This TCR was recovered from a man younger than 30 in good health. Some clones in this sample may be carry-over from other donors' samples. The chain combines TRBV19 with TRBJ1-2; 7 bases are a match to TRBD1. The CDR3 spells CASSETGTDYGYTF. CDR3 DNA: TGTGCCAGTAGTGAGACAGGGACCGACTATGGCTACACCTTC.